The 24 T cell receptor beta chains below come from one sample, sequenced in a study of T cells after yellow fever vaccination. A single record per CDR3 protein comes from TCRdb applying MiXCR to the 5' RACE reads. In the table there are just over 300,000 distinct CDR3 sequences, about 3.5% of which are singletons. The source was PBMCs, collected on the day of the yellow fever booster vaccination. The receptor set was obtained from a man between 18 and 35 years old who received the YFV17D yellow fever vaccine.

This clonotype has ten or more counts. V gene TRBV7-2 combines with J gene TRBJ2-1; 8 bases map to TRBD2. V was clipped by 2 bases and J by 5 bases; unmatched bases: 2. Germline V gene data show CDR1 as SGHTA and CDR2 as FQGNSA. This CDR3 is 14 amino acids long. The CDR3 reads CASSLYGGDNEQFF. The CDR3 DNA reads as TGTGCCAGCAGCTTATACGGGGGGGACAATGAGCAGTTCTTC.

This clonotype appeared many times. The chain couples TRBV12-3 or TRBV12-4 to TRBJ2-5, with a weak D call TRBD2 (5 bases). This CDR3 comprises 14 residues. V gave up 4 bases and J gave up 4 bases, with 13 bases separating them. CDR3 sequence: CASSSMVEGETQYF. The CDR3 DNA sequence: TGTGCCAGCAGTTCAATGGTCGAGGGAGAGACCCAGTACTTC.

Only a few counts were recorded for this clonotype. The chain combines TRBV7-2 with TRBJ2-1; D is unclear. Germline V lookup: CDR1 SGHTA, CDR2 FQGNSA. The length of the CDR3 is 13 residues. Trimming removed 5 bases at V and 4 bases at J, with 9 bases between. DNA for the CDR3: TGTGCCAGCAGCCCAAACGAGTACAATGAGCAGTTCTTC. This codes for CASSPNEYNEQFF.

This clonotype has ten or more counts. This chain uses TRBV7-9 with TRBJ2-7; TRBD2 might be the D (5 bases). The CDR3 has 12 amino acids. Germline CDR1 and CDR2: SEHNR and FQNEAQ (reference sequence). Trimming pared 5 bases from V and 6 bases from J, leaving 11 bases between. CDR3 sequence (DNA): TGTGCCAGCAGCCCAAGTCGGGGCGAGCAGTACTTC. This translates into CASSPSRGEQYF.

The chain links TRBV7-6 to TRBJ2-3, with 11 bases identical to TRBD1. Germline-derived CDR1 and CDR2 are SGHVS and FNYEAQ. Germline trimming cut 4 bases from V and 9 bases from J; bases unmatched to any gene: 21. The CDR3 totals 19 residues. The CDR3 reads CASSWEDRGQGGPSVTQYF. The CDR3 DNA reads as TGTGCCAGCAGCTGGGAGGACAGGGGGCAGGGGGGCCCGTCTGTCACGCAGTATTTT.

This clonotype was detected ten times or more. CDR3 loop: CASSLKAAGRDTQYF. The CDR3 DNA is TGTGCCAGCAGTTTGAAAGCGGCGGGCCGGGATACGCAGTATTTT. This chain links TRBV27 with TRBJ2-3; D possibly corresponds to TRBD2 (5 bases). CDR3 length: 15 amino acids. Trimming shortened V by 3 bases and J by 6 bases, and 16 bases separated the two germline ends. The V gene's germline CDR1 is MNHEY and CDR2 SMNVEV (reference sequence).

In this sample, this clonotype turned up many times. The rearrangement uses TRBV7-3 and TRBJ2-2; the D gene could be TRBD1 or TRBD2 (5 bases each). Per the germline V gene, CDR1 is SGHTA and CDR2 is FQGTGA. The CDR3 loop spans 14 amino acids. V was cut by 4 bases and J by 6 bases, with 12 bases left in between. CDR3 in DNA: TGTGCCAGCAGCTATCAGGGACCCCCCGGGGAGCTGTTTTTT. Protein sequence: CASSYQGPPGELFF.

There are many counts of this clonotype. This sequence joins TRBV4-3 and TRBJ2-3; TRBD2 agrees at 10 bases. Germline V CDR1 and CDR2: LGHNA, YSLEER. The CDR3 covers 17 residues. V shed 5 bases, J shed 3 bases, and the junction held 11 bases outside the gene matches. The CDR3 sequence is CASSGASGGSLTDTQYF. Written as DNA, the CDR3 is TGCGCCAGCAGCGGGGCTAGCGGGGGCTCCCTGACAGATACGCAGTATTTT.

At least ten counts were recorded for this clonotype. V and J are TRBV28 and TRBJ2-7; D possibly matches TRBD1 or TRBD2 (6 bases each). Trimming took off 3 bases at V and 1 base at J, with 10 bases between the two ends. This CDR3 has 14 amino acids. Per the germline V gene, CDR1 is MDHEN and CDR2 is SYDVKM. The chain's CDR3 is CASSFRGASYEQYV. In nucleotides, the CDR3 is TGTGCCAGCAGTTTTAGGGGGGCGTCCTACGAGCAGTACGTC.

In this sample, this clonotype turned up a few times. The J gene is TRBJ1-3, the V gene TRBV28; 7 bases are shared with TRBD1. Germline CDR1 reads MDHEN; CDR2 reads SYDVKM. Trimming took 6 bases from V and 0 from J; bases not matched to a gene: 11. The CDR3 length is 17 residues. The CDR3 DNA reads TGTGCCAGCAGACCACCGGGACAGACACTCTCTGGAAACACCATATATTTT. Its translation is CASRPPGQTLSGNTIYF.

The V gene is TRBV29-1, the J gene TRBJ1-2; the D is unclear. The CDR3 runs to 13 residues. With 0 bases removed from V and 8 bases from J, the gap between germline ends came to 13 bases. Looked up from germline, CDR1 is SQVTM and CDR2 is ANQGSEA. CDR3 in DNA: TGCAGCGTTGAAGATCCGGTGAGAGGGGGCTACACCTTC. It yields the protein CSVEDPVRGGYTF.

This clonotype was counted ten times or more. The gene calls are TRBV9 and TRBJ2-3; 7 bases line up with TRBD1. Per the germline V gene, CDR1 is SGDLS and CDR2 is YYNGEE. The CDR3 has 17 residues. V trimming: 0 bases; J trimming: 1 base; junction bases outside the gene matches: 8. The CDR3 here is CASSVAPPGQGTDTQYF. As DNA, the CDR3 is TGTGCCAGCAGCGTAGCTCCCCCCGGACAGGGCACAGATACGCAGTATTTT.

The chain couples TRBV10-3 to TRBJ1-3; no clear D. V lost 10 bases and J 0 bases, leaving 10 bases between the germline ends. The CDR3 consists of 13 residues. The germline V gene has CDR1 ENHRY and CDR2 SYGVKD. As DNA, the CDR3 is TGTGCCACCCAGACTGACTCTGGAAACACCATATATTTT. This sequence encodes CATQTDSGNTIYF.

This clonotype has a count of ten or more. The chain joins TRBV12-3 or TRBV12-4 to TRBJ1-1; D perhaps matches TRBD1 (5 bases). The length of the CDR3 is 13 residues. V dropped 5 bases and J dropped 2 bases, with 9 bases sitting between them. The CDR3 sequence: CASSRQINTEAFF. The CDR3, as DNA: TGTGCCAGCAGTCGACAGATCAACACTGAAGCTTTCTTT.

This clonotype has a count of ten or more. The chain has TRBV29-1 and TRBJ2-7; D remains ambiguous. CDR1 SQVTM and CDR2 ANQGSEA come from the germline V gene. This CDR3 is built from 12 residues. Deletions cut 3 bases from V and 3 bases from J, with 9 bases between. In DNA form, the CDR3 reads TGCAGCGTTGAGGCCGGAGACTACGAGCAGTACTTC. Translated: CSVEAGDYEQYF.

This clonotype was observed at least ten times. This rearrangement joins TRBV4-1 to TRBJ1-5; weak D call: TRBD1 (5 bases). Germline values: CDR1 MGHRA, CDR2 YSYEKL. V was clipped by 1 base and J by 4 bases, with 17 bases between them. This CDR3 spans 17 amino acids. CDR3 DNA sequence: TGCGCCAGCAGCCAAGTTTATGTGGGGCAAAGGAATCAGCCCCAGCATTTT. Its translation: CASSQVYVGQRNQPQHF.

This clonotype was seen repeatedly, ten times or more. V is TRBV5-1 and J is TRBJ1-2, with D perhaps matching TRBD1 (6 bases). Trimming removed 3 bases from V and 7 bases from J, with 13 bases in between. This CDR3 region has 13 residues. CDR1 and CDR2 from the germline V gene are SGHRS and YFSETQ. The CDR3 loop is CASSSGQLGGYTF. CDR3 bases: TGCGCCAGCAGCTCCGGACAGCTTGGTGGCTACACCTTC.

This clonotype was observed many times. V and J are TRBV5-1 and TRBJ1-1; no definite D call. The CDR3 has 14 amino acids. Germline V gives CDR1 SGHRS, CDR2 YFSETQ. V was trimmed by 0 bases and J by 5 bases, leaving 11 bases between them. CDR3 in amino acids: CASSLGPSGTEAFF. CDR3 DNA sequence: TGCGCCAGCAGCTTGGGGCCGTCCGGTACTGAAGCTTTCTTT.

Many counts were recorded for this clonotype. The chain has TRBV6-5 and TRBJ2-7; 8 bases are shared with TRBD1. This CDR3 has 13 residues. Per the germline V gene, CDR1 is MNHEY and CDR2 is SVGAGI. V was clipped by 5 bases and J by 2 bases; unmatched bases: 2. The CDR3 reads CASSRTGPYEQYF. As DNA, the CDR3 is TGTGCCAGCAGTCGGACAGGGCCCTACGAGCAGTACTTC.

V gene TRBV9 combines with J gene TRBJ2-3; tentative D call: TRBD2 (5 bases). Trimming took 3 bases from V and 7 from J, leaving 15 bases between them. Germline loops: CDR1 SGDLS, CDR2 YYNGEE. The CDR3 extends over 14 amino acids. The CDR3 loop is CASSGLVGSYTQYF. CDR3 bases: TGTGCCAGCAGCGGCCTCGTAGGGAGCTATACGCAGTATTTT.

This clonotype turned up a few times. The genes are TRBV15 and TRBJ2-6; D might be TRBD2 (5 bases). CDR1 is LNHNV, CDR2 YYDKDF, per germline (reference sequence). V lost 0 bases and J lost 3, with 6 bases in between. The CDR3 has 15 amino acids. This CDR3 is CATSREGSGANVLTF. The CDR3 DNA reads as TGTGCCACCAGCAGAGAGGGGAGTGGGGCCAACGTCCTGACTTTC.

This clonotype was observed a handful of times. The genes are TRBV7-9 and TRBJ1-1, with D maybe TRBD1 (5 bases). Trimming cost V 5 bases and J 0 bases, with 10 bases left between them. The CDR3 has 14 residues. Germline loops: CDR1 SEHNR, CDR2 FQNEAQ (reference sequence). Here the CDR3 DNA reads TGTGCCAGCAGCCACGGACACCTGAACACTGAAGCTTTCTTT. Protein: CASSHGHLNTEAFF.

This clonotype was observed many times. This sequence joins TRBV4-3 and TRBJ2-5; either TRBD1 or TRBD2 may fit D (5 bases each). CDR3 length: 16 amino acids. Germline loops: CDR1 LGHNA, CDR2 YSLEER. Trimming removed 0 bases from V and 0 bases from J, with 11 bases in between. The CDR3 nucleotides read TGCGCCAGCAGCCAAGATTTAGGGGAGTACCAAGAGACCCAGTACTTC. Protein: CASSQDLGEYQETQYF.

This clonotype was seen repeatedly, ten times or more. The rearrangement links TRBV5-1 to TRBJ2-6; 12 bases agree with TRBD1. The V and J ends lost 5 bases and 5 bases, in that order; junction bases with no gene match: 8. CDR3 length: 17 residues. Germline lookup yields CDR1 SGHRS and CDR2 YFSETQ. The CDR3 nucleotides are TGCGCCAGCAGAATGCCGGGACAGGGGGCCTGGGCCAACGTCCTGACTTTC. Amino acid sequence: CASRMPGQGAWANVLTF.